The clone carrying this T cell receptor beta chain occurred many times. TCRdb reprocessed the 5' RACE reads via MiXCR and lists one record per CDR3 protein. Counted here are just under 550,000 distinct CDR3 sequences, around 20% occurring once; the ten biggest clones make up around 13%. The sample is drawn from a study of T-cell memory formation after mild COVID-19. Trimming cost V 5 bases and J 0 bases; bases outside gene matches: 2. CDR3 length equals 14 residues. Germline V gene lookup returns CDR1 SGHKS and CDR2 YYEKEE (reference sequence). The source is an adult woman who had mild COVID-19 (a few samples of this study predate the infection). Cell type and time point are not known. Input material: PBMCs or a T cell subset sorted from them (not recorded which). V gene TRBV5-5 combines with J gene TRBJ2-1, with TRBD1 matching 7 bases. The DNA of the CDR3 is TGTGCCAGCAGGGGGGACAGCTCCTACAATGAGCAGTTCTTC. Amino acids: CASRGDSSYNEQFF.